A selection of T cell receptor beta chains follows, all from one sample in a study of shared clonotypes between healthy human individuals. Sequenced by immunoSEQ multiplex PCR; TCRdb stores in-frame clones only, minus some. Here the sample spans around 2,000,000 clones, approximately 94% being singletons. Sequencing used naive CD8+ T cells from PBMCs. The receptors come from a young man in good health. Some clones in this sample may be carry-over from other donors' samples. The CDR3 runs from the conserved cysteine through the conserved F or W. A D gene is named only where the DNA matches it firmly. Size is stated for part of the rows, as once, few or many counts, or as a class when the clone is expanded.

.,.,TRBV28,TRBJ1-4,TGTGCCAGCATGCGCAGGGGAAACGAAAAACTGTTTTTT,CASMRRGNEKLFF
.,.,TRBV10-2,TRBJ2-5,TGCGCCAGCAGTGAGTCGACTCTGGGGGAGACCCAGTACTTC,CASSESTLGETQYF
.,TRBD2,TRBV11-2,TRBJ2-5,TGTGCCAGCAGCTTCGGACTAGCAGGGACCCAGTACTTC,CASSFGLAGTQYF
.,TRBD2,TRBV7-2,TRBJ2-2,TGTGCCAGCAGCTTAGGAGGGACTAGCGGGAAGGCCGGGGAGCTGTTTTTT,CASSLGGTSGKAGELFF
.,TRBD1,TRBV4-1,TRBJ1-1,TGCGCCAGCAGCCAAGAAGGCGGAAGGGGGCGATGGACTGAAGCTTTCTTT,CASSQEGGRGRWTEAFF
.,.,TRBV4-1,TRBJ2-5,TGCGCCAGCAGCCAAGATCCAAGCCAAGAGACCCAGTACTTC,CASSQDPSQETQYF
.,TRBD1,TRBV5-6,TRBJ2-7,TGTGCCAGCAGCTTTAGTCAGACAGGGGTCGGGGAGCAGTACTTC,CASSFSQTGVGEQYF
once,.,TRBV27,TRBJ2-3,TGTGCCAGCAGTTTCGAGGGAATCCTGGGAGATACGCAGTATTTT,CASSFEGILGDTQYF
.,.,TRBV5-1,TRBJ2-7,TGCGCCAGCAGCGCCGAGGTCGTAACCTACGAGCAGTACTTC,CASSAEVVTYEQYF
.,.,TRBV19,TRBJ1-1,TGTGCCAGTAGCATACTCCCGACAGACGAAGCTTTCTTT,CASSILPTDEAFF
.,TRBD2,TRBV6-1,TRBJ2-1,TGTGCCAGCCGGACTAGCGGTTACAATGAGCAGTTCTTC,CASRTSGYNEQFF
.,TRBD1,TRBV28,TRBJ2-7,TGTGCCAGCAGAAGCCCCCACAGGGGCCACGAGCAGTACTTC,CASRSPHRGHEQYF
.,TRBD2,TRBV2,TRBJ2-2,TGTGCCAGCAGTCCTAGGGCGGGAGGGCCGATCACCGGGGAGCTGTTTTTT,CASSPRAGGPITGELFF
.,TRBD2,TRBV10-1,TRBJ2-5,TGCGCCAGCAGTGAGTCGGCGGGAGGGCCGAAAGAGACCCAGTACTTC,CASSESAGGPKETQYF
.,.,TRBV6-6,TRBJ2-4,TGTGCCAGCACCATAGCCCCGGGACTAAACATTCAGTACTTC,CASTIAPGLNIQYF
.,TRBD1,TRBV28,TRBJ1-2,TGTGCCAGCAGTCGAGCATTCATCGGACAGGAAATCAAACGGGACTATGGCTACACCTTC,CASSRAFIGQEIKRDYGYTF
.,TRBD2,TRBV4-3,TRBJ2-1,TGCGCCAGCAGCCCGGGACTAGGGTCGCATGAGCAGTTCTTC,CASSPGLGSHEQFF
.,.,TRBV9,TRBJ1-5,TGTGCCAGCAGCTCCGCCGGGCAGAGCAATCAGCCCCAGCATTTT,CASSSAGQSNQPQHF
.,TRBD2,TRBV7-8,TRBJ2-7,TGTGCCAGCAGCTTTTCGACTAGCGATACCTACGAGCAGTACTTC,CASSFSTSDTYEQYF
.,.,TRBV27,TRBJ2-7,TGTGCCAGCAGTCCATCGGCTATCAACACGTATGAGCAGTACTTC,CASSPSAINTYEQYF
.,TRBD1,TRBV29-1,TRBJ2-7,TGCAGCGTTGAGGTACAGGGGCGGGAGCAGTACTTC,CSVEVQGREQYF
.,TRBD2,TRBV4-2,TRBJ2-7,TGTGCCAGCAGCCAAGATCAAGGCGGGAGGGCCAGGGAGCAGTACTTC,CASSQDQGGRAREQYF
.,.,TRBV6-6,TRBJ2-1,TGTGCCGCCCAGCAATACAATGAGCAGTTCTTC,CAAQQYNEQFF
.,TRBD2,TRBV5-1,TRBJ2-1,TGCGCCAGCAGCCTCGCGGGACTAGCGGGAGGTTCCTACAATGAGCAGTTCTTC,CASSLAGLAGGSYNEQFF
.,.,TRBV19,TRBJ1-2,TGTGCCAGTATCGGACAGCCCCATTATGGCTACACCTTC,CASIGQPHYGYTF
.,.,TRBV6-1,TRBJ1-1,TGTGCCAGCCGAATAGTTGGGCAAAACACTGAAGCTTTCTTT,CASRIVGQNTEAFF
.,TRBD1,TRBV4-3,TRBJ2-7,TGCGCCAGCAGCCACAGCAGGGGGAGCTCCTACGAGCAGTACTTC,CASSHSRGSSYEQYF
.,TRBD2,TRBV10-3,TRBJ2-1,TGTGCCATCAGTGGTAGCGGGAGTATGTATGAGCAGTTCTTC,CAISGSGSMYEQFF
.,.,TRBV4-1,TRBJ1-1,TGCGCCAGCAGCCAAATACCCCATGCTCCTGAAGCTTTCTTT,CASSQIPHAPEAFF
.,.,TRBV11-3,TRBJ2-3,TGTGCCAGCAGCTTAGAATTCGGGCGTTCCACTCAGTATTTT,CASSLEFGRSTQYF
.,.,TRBV27,TRBJ2-7,TGTGCCAGCAGTTCCGTCGGACAGCCCTACGAGCAGTACTTC,CASSSVGQPYEQYF
.,.,TRBV7-9,TRBJ2-7,TGTGCCAGCAGCTTGGACCTACAAGGTGACCGCTCCTACGAGCAGTACTTC,CASSLDLQGDRSYEQYF
few,.,TRBV19,TRBJ1-5,TGTGCCAGTAGTCCAGTGATCCGTCAGCCCCAGCATTTT,CASSPVIRQPQHF
.,.,TRBV12-2,TRBJ2-7,TGTGCAAGTCGCCCTCGCTGGCTGTCCTACGAGCAGTACTTC,CASRPRWLSYEQYF
.,.,TRBV7-8,TRBJ1-5,TGTGCCAGCAGCTTAGCTCTCAGTCACCAGCCCCAGCATTTT,CASSLALSHQPQHF
.,TRBD1,TRBV5-8,TRBJ2-7,TGTGCCAGCAGCTCCCAGGGGGCGGACGAGCAGTACTTC,CASSSQGADEQYF
.,TRBD2,TRBV5-1,TRBJ2-7,TGCGCCAGCAGCTATGTAGCGGGAGTGGTAGAGCAGTACTTC,CASSYVAGVVEQYF
.,.,TRBV19,TRBJ1-3,TGTGCCAGTAGTATTGCACTCTCTGGAAACACCATATATTTT,CASSIALSGNTIYF
once,.,TRBV7-9,TRBJ1-6,TGTGCCAGCAGCTCCGGAAATTCACCCCTCCACTTT,CASSSGNSPLHF
.,.,TRBV5-1,TRBJ2-7,TGCGCCAGCAGCTACGGGCCGTCCTACGAGCAGTACTTC,CASSYGPSYEQYF